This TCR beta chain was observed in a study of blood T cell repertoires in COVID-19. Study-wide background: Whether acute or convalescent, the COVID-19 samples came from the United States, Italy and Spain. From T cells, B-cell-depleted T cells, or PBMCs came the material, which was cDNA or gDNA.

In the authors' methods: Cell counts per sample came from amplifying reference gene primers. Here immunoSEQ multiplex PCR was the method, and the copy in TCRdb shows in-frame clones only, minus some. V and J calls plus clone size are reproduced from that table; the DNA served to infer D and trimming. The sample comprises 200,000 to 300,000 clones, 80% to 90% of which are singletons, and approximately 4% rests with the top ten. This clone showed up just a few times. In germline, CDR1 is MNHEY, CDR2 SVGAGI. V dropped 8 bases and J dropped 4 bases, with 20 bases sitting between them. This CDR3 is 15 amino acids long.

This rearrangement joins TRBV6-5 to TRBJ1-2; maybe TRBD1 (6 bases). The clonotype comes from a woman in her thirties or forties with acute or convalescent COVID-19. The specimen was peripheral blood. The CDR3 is CASGGAALGSYGYTF. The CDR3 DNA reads TGTGCCAGCGGGGGGGCCGCCTTGGGGTCCTATGGCTACACCTTC.